The clone carrying this TCR beta chain was seen a single time. The CDR3 spans 18 residues. Trimming removed 0 bases from V and 6 bases from J; junction bases left unmatched: 8. Germline values: CDR1 SGHTA, CDR2 FQGTGA. The data derive from a study of Ad26.COV2.S vaccination and SARS-CoV-2 variants. Overall study: Recipients of Ad26.COV2.S got it intramuscularly, once or twice 56 days apart.

The treatment here: roughly 20 received Ad26.COV2.S at low or high dose, single or two shots; 5 received placebo; per-sample allocation not given. After the first vaccine or placebo injection, samples were drawn on day 63. The donor was a Boston adult aged 18-55 years. Produced via immunoSEQ multiplex PCR; TCRdb's table is partial and in-frame only. The data contain around 270,000 clones, 70% to 90% of them singletons. The material was peripheral blood, obtained in a trial of Ad26.COV2.S vaccine versus placebo. This clonotype was obtained from a person between 18 and 65 years old who received the Ad26.COV2.S COVID-19 vaccine or a placebo. The chain couples TRBV7-3 to TRBJ2-2, with 12 bases that match TRBD2. The CDR3 sequence is CASSLTPTSGRMAGELFF. The CDR3 DNA is TGTGCCAGCAGCTTAACGCCAACTAGCGGGAGGATGGCCGGGGAGCTGTTTTTT.